The present entry profiles one T cell receptor (beta chain) with its context. What it binds is not known. PCR was performed using 60 Vbeta and 13 Jbeta primers. TCRdb's copy holds only in-frame clones and misses some; the assay was immunoSEQ multiplex PCR. The table includes some 160,000 clones, roughly 80% detected once. The sample belongs to a study of cytomegalovirus exposure and HLA in healthy donors. This CDR3 comprises 15 residues. Germline lookup yields CDR1 SEHNR and CDR2 FQNEAQ (reference sequence). Trimming stripped 2 bases from V and 5 bases from J, with 15 bases between. Study-wide results and limits: Serostatus for CMV was the only available immune exposure information.

This TCR was recovered from a male donor in good health and CMV-seropositive. The material sequenced was PBMCs. V gene TRBV7-9 combines with J gene TRBJ2-5; the D is unclear. DNA of the CDR3: TGTGCCAGCAGCTTAAGGCGGCAAATGGTGGAGACCCAGTACTTC. Its translation: CASSLRRQMVETQYF.